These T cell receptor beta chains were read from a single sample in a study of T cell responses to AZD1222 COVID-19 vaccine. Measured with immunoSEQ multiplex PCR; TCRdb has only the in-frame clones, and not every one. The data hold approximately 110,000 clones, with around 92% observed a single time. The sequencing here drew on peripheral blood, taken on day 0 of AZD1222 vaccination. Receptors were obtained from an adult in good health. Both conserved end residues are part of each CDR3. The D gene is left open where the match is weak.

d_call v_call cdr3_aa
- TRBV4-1 CASSQDPSSTDTQYF
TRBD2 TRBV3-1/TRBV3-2 CASSQDLRLADEQYF
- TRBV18 CASSHGQTSSEQYF
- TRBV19 CASRFLGVYGYTF
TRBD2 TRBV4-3 CASSLGGSDETQYF
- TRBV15 CATSREHGSSGNTIYF
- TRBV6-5 CASSYSTTGVRNEQYF
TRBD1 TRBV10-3 CAIRGPTGGTEAFF
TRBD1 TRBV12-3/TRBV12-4 CASSPGQGYGYTF
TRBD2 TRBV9 CASGVAGELWETQYF
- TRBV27 CASSLRVGTEAFF
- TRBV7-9 CASSLLDHTDTQYF
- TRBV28 CASRGQFGYSPLHF
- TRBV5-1 CASSLEVVGTEAFF
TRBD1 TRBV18 CASSHGTGGNNEQFF
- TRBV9 CASSPQTGPNGYTF
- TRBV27 CASSSTDTNTEAFF
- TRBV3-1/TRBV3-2 CASSQDLNNYEQYF
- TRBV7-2 CASSLTGILNQPQHF
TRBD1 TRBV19 CASKTDRAGQPQHF
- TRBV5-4 CASSLGGVRVLYGYTF
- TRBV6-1 CASSEWGEQYF
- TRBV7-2 CASSLMDGNYGYTF
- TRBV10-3 CAISPSNQGDTEAFF
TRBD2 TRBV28 CATDPLISGTYNEQFF
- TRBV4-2 CASSPGFLSGANVLTF
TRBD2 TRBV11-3 CASSPGTSTINGETQYF
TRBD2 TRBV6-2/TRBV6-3 CASSYPGLAVDTQYF
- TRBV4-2 CASSQDKSRGEQYF
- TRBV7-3 CASSSQGGINTGELFF
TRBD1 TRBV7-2 CASSYSGTVTHEQYF
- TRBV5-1 CASTVEGTDTQYF
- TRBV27 CASGSYRAQNQYF
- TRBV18 CASSLLLGASYNEQFF
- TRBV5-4 CASSSGGPNEKLFF
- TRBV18 CASSPRQGSSYEQYF
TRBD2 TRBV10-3 CAIRGLLEDEQYF
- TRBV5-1 CASSLAMNTGELFF
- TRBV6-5 CASSYRQEGGYTF
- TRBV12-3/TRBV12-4 CASRSDSTYGYTF
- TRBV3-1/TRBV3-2 CASSQVSWEQFF
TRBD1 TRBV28 CASSERGRLLYF
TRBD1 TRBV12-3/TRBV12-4 CASSTGGTVPQHF
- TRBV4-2 CASALNTEAFF
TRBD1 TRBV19 CASSPDRDQPQHF
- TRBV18 CASSPQVFGSNQPQHF
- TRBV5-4 CASSLGQANTEAFF
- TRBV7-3 CASSSDGTGTDTQYF
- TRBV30 CAWTPVGRYNSPLHF
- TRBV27 CASSLGYTYNEQFF
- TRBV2 CASSPGTRYGYTF
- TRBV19 CASSIFDYGYTF
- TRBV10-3 CAISEGQMNTEAFF
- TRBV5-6 CASSLAALTRNGYTF
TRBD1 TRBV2 CSDSQTGTANYGYTF